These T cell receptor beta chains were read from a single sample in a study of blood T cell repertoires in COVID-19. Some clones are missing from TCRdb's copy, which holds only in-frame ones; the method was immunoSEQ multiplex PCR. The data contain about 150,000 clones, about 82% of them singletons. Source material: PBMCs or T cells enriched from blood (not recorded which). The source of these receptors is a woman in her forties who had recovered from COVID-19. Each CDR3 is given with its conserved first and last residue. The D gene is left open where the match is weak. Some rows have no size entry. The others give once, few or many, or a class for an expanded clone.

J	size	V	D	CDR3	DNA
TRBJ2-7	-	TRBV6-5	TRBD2	CASSYGASGGYEQYF	TGTGCCAGCAGTTACGGGGCTAGCGGGGGTTACGAGCAGTACTTC
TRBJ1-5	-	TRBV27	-	CASSSSWAGGKQPQHF	TGTGCCAGCAGTTCTTCCTGGGCAGGTGGTAAGCAGCCCCAGCATTTT
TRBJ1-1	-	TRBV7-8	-	CASSPNRAPNTEAFF	TGTGCCAGCAGCCCCAACAGGGCCCCGAACACTGAAGCTTTCTTT
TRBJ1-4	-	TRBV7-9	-	CASSDRSRTTNEKLFF	TGTGCCAGCAGCGATCGCTCCAGAACAACTAATGAAAAACTGTTTTTT
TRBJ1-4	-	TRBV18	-	CASSPEQQLFF	TGTGCCAGCTCACCGGAGCAGCAACTGTTTTTT
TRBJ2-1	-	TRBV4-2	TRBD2	CASSQDGPGGGSNEQFF	TGTGCCAGCAGCCAAGATGGCCCCGGCGGGGGGTCCAATGAGCAGTTCTTC
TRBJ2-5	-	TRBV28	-	CASTDPGAGARETQYF	TGTGCCAGCACCGACCCCGGGGCAGGGGCGCGTGAGACCCAGTACTTC
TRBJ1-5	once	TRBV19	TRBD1	CASSPYPTGTQGGQPQHF	TGTGCCAGTAGTCCTTATCCGACAGGGACCCAAGGGGGTCAGCCCCAGCATTTT
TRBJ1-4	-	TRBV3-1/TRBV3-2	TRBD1	CASSQRTGTGTNEKLFF	TGTGCCAGCAGCCAAAGAACCGGGACAGGGACTAATGAAAAACTGTTTTTT
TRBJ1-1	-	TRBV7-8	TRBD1	CASSHHIRQGDTEAFF	TGTGCCAGCAGCCACCACATCAGACAGGGAGACACTGAAGCTTTCTTT
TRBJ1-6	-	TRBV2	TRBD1	CASSSTGQGFSPLHF	TGTGCCAGCAGTTCGACGGGACAGGGTTTTTCACCCCTCCACTTT
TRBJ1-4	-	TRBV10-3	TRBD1	CAISAATQGTEGEKLFF	TGTGCCATCAGTGCAGCGACCCAGGGGACAGAGGGTGAAAAACTGTTTTTT
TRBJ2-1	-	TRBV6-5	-	CASSSDTKNYNEQFF	TGTGCCAGCAGTTCCGACACCAAGAACTACAATGAGCAGTTCTTC
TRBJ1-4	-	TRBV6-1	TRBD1	CASSEARGEEKLFF	TGTGCCAGCAGTGAAGCCAGGGGGGAGGAAAAACTGTTTTTT
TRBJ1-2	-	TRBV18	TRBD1	CASSPATGNYGYTF	TGTGCCAGCTCACCAGCGACAGGGAACTATGGCTACACCTTC
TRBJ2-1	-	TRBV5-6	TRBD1	CASSSTGSYNEQFF	TGTGCCAGCAGCTCGACAGGGTCTTACAATGAGCAGTTCTTC
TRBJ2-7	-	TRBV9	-	CASSVEGTPYEQYF	TGTGCCAGCAGCGTAGAAGGGACACCTTACGAGCAGTACTTC
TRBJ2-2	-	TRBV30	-	CAWSVESRTGELFF	TGTGCCTGGAGTGTAGAGAGCAGGACCGGGGAGCTGTTTTTT
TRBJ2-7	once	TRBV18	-	CASSHRGSSSYEQYF	TGTGCCAGCTCGCATCGCGGGTCCTCCTCCTACGAGCAGTACTTC
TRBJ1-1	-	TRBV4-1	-	CASSQDGWDIYTEAFF	TGCGCCAGCAGCCAAGATGGTTGGGACATATACACTGAAGCTTTCTTT
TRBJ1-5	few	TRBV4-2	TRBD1	CASSPQTQGDQPQHF	TGTGCCAGCAGCCCCCAGACACAGGGGGATCAGCCCCAGCATTTT
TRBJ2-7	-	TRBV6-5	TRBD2	CASSSTSGSGYEQYF	TGTGCCAGCAGTTCCACTAGCGGGAGCGGCTACGAGCAGTACTTC
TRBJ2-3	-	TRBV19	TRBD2	CAISGSSGGHPSTDTQYF	TGTGCCATCTCAGGGAGTAGCGGGGGGCACCCTAGCACAGATACGCAGTATTTT
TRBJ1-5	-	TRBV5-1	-	CASSLGTGSRFDPQHF	TGCGCCAGCAGCTTGGGCACAGGTAGCAGGTTTGATCCCCAGCATTTT
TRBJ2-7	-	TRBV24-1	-	CATGRTGESFSYEQYF	TGTGCCACCGGAAGGACGGGGGAATCTTTCTCCTACGAGCAGTACTTC